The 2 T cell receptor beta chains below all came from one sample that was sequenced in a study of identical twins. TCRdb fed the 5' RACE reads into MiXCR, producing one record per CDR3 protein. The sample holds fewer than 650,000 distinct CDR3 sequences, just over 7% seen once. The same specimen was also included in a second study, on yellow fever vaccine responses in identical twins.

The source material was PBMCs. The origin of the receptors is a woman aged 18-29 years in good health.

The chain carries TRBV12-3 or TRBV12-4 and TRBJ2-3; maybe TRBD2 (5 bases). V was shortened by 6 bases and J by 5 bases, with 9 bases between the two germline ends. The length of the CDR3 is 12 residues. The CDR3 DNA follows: TGTGCCAGCAGGCGGGCGGGAGATACGCAGTATTTT. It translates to CASRRAGDTQYF.

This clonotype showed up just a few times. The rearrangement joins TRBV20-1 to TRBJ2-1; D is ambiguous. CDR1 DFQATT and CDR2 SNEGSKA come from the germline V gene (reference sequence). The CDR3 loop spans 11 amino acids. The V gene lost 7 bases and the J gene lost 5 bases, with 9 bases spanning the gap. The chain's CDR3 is CSESRNNEQFF. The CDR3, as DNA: TGCAGTGAAAGCAGGAACAATGAGCAGTTCTTC.